What follows are 26 T cell receptor beta chains derived from one specimen sequenced in a study of T cell clonotyping in hematopoietic cell transplantation. Using immunoSEQ multiplex PCR, the repertoire was profiled, and TCRdb retains in-frame clones only, with some absent. The sample comprises 37,000 or so clones, around 90% of which are singletons, and roughly 1.9% rests with the top ten. Input material: peripheral blood mononuclear cells. Receptors were obtained from a woman in her 40s in good health. Some clones in this sample may be carry-over from other donors' samples.

This rearrangement joins TRBV2 to TRBJ1-5; tentatively, D is TRBD1 (5 bases). CDR1 SNHLY and CDR2 FYNNEI come from the germline V gene. This CDR3 has 14 residues. Trimming removed 6 bases from V and 2 bases from J, with 11 bases in between. The CDR3 DNA follows: TGTGCCAGCAGGGGGGACTTTCGCAATCAGCCCCAGCATTTT. Its translation: CASRGDFRNQPQHF. Full variable domain (remainder filled in from reference TRBV2 and TRBJ1-5): EPEVTQTPSHQVTQMGQEVILRCVPISNHLYFYWYRQILGQKVEFLVSFYNNEISEKSEIFDDQFSVERPDGSNFTLKIRSTKLEDSAMYFCASRGDFRNQPQHFGDGTRLSIL.

V and J are TRBV12-5 and TRBJ2-1; 10 bases are shared with TRBD2. There are 15 residues in the CDR3. Per germline, CDR1 LGHNT and CDR2 FRNRAP. Losses at the gene ends were 6 bases for V and 2 bases for J; bases not matched to a gene: 4. The CDR3 region is CASGQAGGTYNEQFF. CDR3 DNA: TGTGCTAGTGGCCAAGCGGGAGGGACCTACAATGAGCAGTTCTTC.

The gene calls are TRBV7-2 and TRBJ2-7; 16 bases agree with TRBD2. V was clipped by 6 bases and J by 2 bases; unmatched bases: 7. Germline loops: CDR1 SGHTA, CDR2 FQGNSA. The CDR3 runs 17 residues. CDR3 DNA sequence: TGTGCCAGCAGTTTAATGGGACTAGCGGGGGGGGCCTACGAGCAGTACTTC. Its translation: CASSLMGLAGGAYEQYF.

The CDR3 reads CASSTHPVRATNEKLFF. The CDR3 DNA reads as TGTGCCAGCAGCACCCACCCTGTTAGAGCAACTAATGAAAAACTGTTTTTT. This chain uses TRBV7-2 with TRBJ1-4; D remains unclear. V lost 5 bases and J lost 0, with 16 bases in between. Germline CDR1 SGHTA, CDR2 FQGNSA. CDR3 length equals 17 residues.

The genes are TRBV30 and TRBJ2-1, with 9 positions matching TRBD1. The CDR3 spans 15 residues. J was trimmed by 7 bases and V by 0 bases; bases with no gene match: 7. Germline CDR1 and CDR2: GTSNPN and SVGIG (reference sequence). CDR3 in amino acids: CAWSVVTGGLNEQFF. CDR3 DNA sequence: TGTGCCTGGAGTGTGGTTACAGGGGGCTTGAATGAGCAGTTCTTC.

V gene TRBV2 combines with J gene TRBJ2-5, with D possibly matching TRBD2 (6 bases). The CDR3 length is 14 residues. The germline gives CDR1 SNHLY, CDR2 FYNNEI. V was clipped by 0 bases and J by 5 bases, with 10 bases between them. Here the CDR3 DNA reads TGTGCCAGCAGTGAAGCGCGGGGTGGGGAGACCCAGTACTTC. It yields the protein CASSEARGGETQYF.

The chain links TRBV30 to TRBJ1-2, with D perhaps TRBD1 (5 bases). Trimming removed 1 base from V and 7 bases from J, with 16 bases in between. The CDR3 is 14 amino acids. Germline loops: CDR1 GTSNPN, CDR2 SVGIG (reference sequence). CDR3 sequence (DNA): TGTGCCTGGAGTGCACAGGATCCTTTTGGTGGCTACACCTTC. Amino acids: CAWSAQDPFGGYTF. Using reference TRBV30 and TRBJ1-2 for the parts outside the CDR3, the full variable domain is SQTIHQWPATLVQPVGSPLSLECTVEGTSNPNLYWYRQAAGRGLQLLFYSVGIGQISSEVPQNLSASRPQDRQFILSSKKLLLSDSGFYLCAWSAQDPFGGYTFGSGTRLTVV.

The chain has TRBV4-3 and TRBJ2-1; 8 bases agree with TRBD2. The CDR3 runs to 15 residues. Per germline, CDR1 LGHNA and CDR2 YSLEER. V lost 0 bases, J lost 8 bases, and 6 bases stayed unmatched. The CDR3 sequence: CASSQEKREMDEQFF. In nucleotides, the CDR3 is TGCGCCAGCAGCCAAGAAAAGCGGGAGATGGATGAGCAGTTCTTC.

This clone was seen once. V gene TRBV5-1 combines with J gene TRBJ2-1, with a possible D match to TRBD2 (6 bases). The CDR3 is made up of 13 amino acids. CDR1 and CDR2 from the germline V gene are SGHRS and YFSETQ. Trimming stripped 0 bases from V and 5 bases from J, with 6 bases between. CDR3 residues: CASSLAGDNEQFF. For the CDR3, the DNA is TGCGCCAGCAGCTTGGCGGGAGACAATGAGCAGTTCTTC.

A single count supports this clone. The V gene is TRBV20-1, the J gene TRBJ1-3; perhaps TRBD1 as D (5 bases). Looked up from germline, CDR1 is DFQATT and CDR2 is SNEGSKA (reference sequence). CDR3 length: 11 residues. V was pared by 7 bases and J by 8 bases, with 12 bases between. The CDR3 region has the DNA TGCAGTGGGACAAGGGGAGACACCATATATTTT. This translates into CSGTRGDTIYF.

This sequence joins TRBV5-1 and TRBJ1-2; the match to TRBD1 covers 7 bases. CDR3 size: 14 residues. Germline CDR1 reads SGHRS; CDR2 reads YFSETQ. The J segment lost 6 bases and the V segment lost 0 bases, leaving 5 bases of the junction unmatched. CDR3 protein: CASSLVSRGNGYTF. CDR3 nucleotide sequence: TGCGCCAGCAGCTTGGTTAGCAGGGGGAATGGCTACACCTTC. Looking up the rest from reference TRBV5-1 and TRBJ1-2 gives the full variable domain: KAGVTQTPRYLIKTRGQQVTLSCSPISGHRSVSWYQQTPGQGLQFLFEYFSETQRNKGNFPGRFSGRQFSNSRSEMNVSTLELGDSALYLCASSLVSRGNGYTFGSGTRLTVV.

The V and J genes are TRBV6-5 and TRBJ2-5; D remains unclear. The CDR3 consists of 13 residues. Looked up from germline, CDR1 is MNHEY and CDR2 is SVGAGI. Trimming removed 2 bases from V and 4 bases from J, with 8 bases in between. This chain's CDR3 is CASSYVRTETQYF. CDR3 bases: TGTGCCAGCAGTTACGTCCGGACAGAGACCCAGTACTTC.

V gene TRBV10-3 combines with J gene TRBJ1-2; 8 nucleotides line up with TRBD1. The trim removed 4 bases at V and 4 bases at J, leaving 8 bases unmatched. The germline V gene has CDR1 ENHRY and CDR2 SYGVKD. This CDR3 is built from 15 residues. The CDR3 bases are TGTGCCATCAGTGCAGGGACAGGAATGGGCTATGGCTACACCTTC. It codes for CAISAGTGMGYGYTF.

This clone was detected only once. CDR3 in amino acids: CASSIADSYEQYF. The DNA of the CDR3 is TGTGCCAGTAGTATAGCGGACAGTTACGAGCAGTACTTC. The chain has TRBV19 and TRBJ2-7; TRBD1 is a possible D gene (6 bases). Germline V gene sequence: CDR1 LNHDA, CDR2 SQIVND (reference sequence). V dropped 1 base and J dropped 4 bases, with 8 bases sitting between them. The CDR3 runs 13 residues.

This chain links TRBV30 with TRBJ1-3; 8 bases map to TRBD1. Germline CDR1 GTSNPN, CDR2 SVGIG (reference sequence). The CDR3 has 14 residues. Trimming took 7 bases from V and 4 from J; bases not matched to a gene: 9. The CDR3, as DNA: TGTGCCTCTCTCTGGACAGGGTCAGGAAACACCATATATTTT. Translating gives CASLWTGSGNTIYF. Drawing the rest from reference TRBV30 and TRBJ1-3, the complete variable domain is SQTIHQWPATLVQPVGSPLSLECTVEGTSNPNLYWYRQAAGRGLQLLFYSVGIGQISSEVPQNLSASRPQDRQFILSSKKLLLSDSGFYLCASLWTGSGNTIYFGEGSWLTVV.

This clone was observed once. This rearrangement joins TRBV7-2 to TRBJ1-4; the D is unclear. The V and J ends lost 5 bases and 0 bases respectively, with 7 bases between them. The CDR3 runs 14 residues. Germline lookup yields CDR1 SGHTA and CDR2 FQGNSA. The CDR3 nucleotides are TGTGCCAGCAGCCGTCTTACAACTAATGAAAAACTGTTTTTT. It encodes CASSRLTTNEKLFF.

V is TRBV6-1 and J is TRBJ2-7; 8 nucleotides line up with TRBD1. V shed 3 bases and J 3 bases; nucleotides not matched to a gene: 1. From germline, CDR1 is MNHNS and CDR2 SASEGT. The CDR3 runs 13 residues. Here the CDR3 DNA reads TGTGCCAGCAGTGAGACAGGGGTCTACGAGCAGTACTTC. This codes for CASSETGVYEQYF.

V is TRBV5-1 and J is TRBJ1-6; maybe TRBD1 (6 bases). This CDR3 spans 19 amino acids. V was shortened by 4 bases and J by 7 bases, with 27 bases between the two germline ends. The germline gives CDR1 SGHRS, CDR2 YFSETQ. The chain's CDR3 is CASSESAGVGGNMNSPLHF. DNA of the CDR3: TGCGCCAGCAGCGAATCCGCAGGGGTCGGTGGTAATATGAATTCACCCCTCCACTTT.

The rearrangement links TRBV11-3 to TRBJ2-7; perhaps TRBD2 as D (5 bases). Between the trimmed V and J ends, which lost 0 bases and 9 bases, there was a span of 12 bases. This CDR3 region has 13 residues. Germline values: CDR1 SGHNT, CDR2 YENEEA. The CDR3 DNA reads TGTGCCAGCAGCTTAGATCAGAGGGCCGGGCAGTACTTC. It encodes CASSLDQRAGQYF. Looking up the rest from reference TRBV11-3 and TRBJ2-7 gives the full variable domain: EAGVVQSPRYKIIEKKQPVAFWCNPISGHNTLYWYLQNLGQGPELLIRYENEEAVDDSQLPKDRFSAERLKGVDSTLKIQPAELGDSAVYLCASSLDQRAGQYFGPGTRLTVT.

The chain employs TRBV4-3 and TRBJ1-5, with D uncertain. CDR1 LGHNA and CDR2 YSLEER come from the germline V gene. Trimming took 0 bases from V and 7 from J, leaving 10 bases between them. The CDR3 is 14 amino acids. The CDR3 nucleotides are TGCGCCAGCAGCCAAGACAGAGCGGGACAGCCCCAGCATTTT. This sequence encodes CASSQDRAGQPQHF.

The rearrangement joins TRBV9 to TRBJ1-4, with D uncertain. The CDR3 loop spans 15 amino acids. V was clipped by 3 bases and J by 0 bases, with 9 bases between them. CDR1 SGDLS and CDR2 YYNGEE come from the germline V gene. In DNA form, the CDR3 reads TGTGCCAGCAGCGCTTATGGGTCAACTAATGAAAAACTGTTTTTT. It specifies CASSAYGSTNEKLFF.

CDR3 amino acids: CASSPGNRVYEQYF. The DNA of the CDR3 is TGTGCCAGCAGTCCAGGGAATCGAGTCTACGAGCAGTACTTC. V usage is TRBV6-5 and J usage is TRBJ2-7; D is possibly TRBD1 (5 bases). The V end lost 5 bases, the J end lost 3 bases, and 14 bases lay between the germline ends. Germline lookup yields CDR1 MNHEY and CDR2 SVGAGI. The CDR3 is 14 residues long.

The rearrangement links TRBV6-1 to TRBJ2-3, with 7 bases identical to TRBD1. Trimming cost V 4 bases and J 5 bases; bases outside gene matches: 3. The germline gives CDR1 MNHNS, CDR2 SASEGT. The CDR3 covers 13 residues. The CDR3 sequence is CASSGQGVDTQYF. The CDR3 DNA sequence: TGTGCCAGCAGTGGGCAGGGGGTAGATACGCAGTATTTT.

V usage is TRBV29-1 and J usage is TRBJ2-5, with D hard to call. Germline values: CDR1 SQVTM, CDR2 ANQGSEA. Trimming left V 6 bases short and J 2 bases short, with 16 bases between. The CDR3 contains 14 residues. The DNA of the CDR3 is TGCAGCGTCCTATCCCCAGACAAGCAAGAGACCCAGTACTTC. Protein product: CSVLSPDKQETQYF.

The chain uses TRBV29-1 and TRBJ2-7; the match to TRBD1 covers 11 bases. After removal of 0 bases from V and 4 bases from J, the junction contained 2 bases not matched to a gene. This CDR3 comprises 14 residues. CDR1 and CDR2 (germline): SQVTM, ANQGSEA. CDR3 amino acids: CSVEEGQGVYEQYF. In DNA, the CDR3 is TGCAGCGTTGAAGAGGGACAGGGGGTATACGAGCAGTACTTC.

V is TRBV28 and J is TRBJ1-2; D is unresolved. The CDR3 runs to 12 residues. V lost 6 bases and J lost 8, with 13 bases in between. CDR1 and CDR2 from the germline V gene are MDHEN and SYDVKM. CDR3: CASRQTEDGYTF. DNA for the CDR3: TGTGCCAGCAGACAAACAGAGGACGGCTACACCTTC.